The 23 T cell receptor beta chains below all came from one sample that was sequenced in a study of persistence of HIV-infected CD4 T cells. The immunoSEQ assay was version 4, run in survey mode. TCRdb's copy holds only in-frame clones and misses some; the assay was immunoSEQ multiplex PCR. The table has tens of thousands of clones, roughly 80% seen once; the top ten hold roughly 18%. These receptors' targets are unknown. Cells were stimulated with overlapping HIV-1 Gag 15-mer peptides. CD40L-negative CD69-negative CD45RO-high memory CD4+ T cells were sorted as populations depleted of antigen-responding cells. This specimen was CD4+ T cells sorted from PBMCs after approximately 20-hour stimulation, taken from a patient who received antiretroviral therapy. The source is an adult woman with HIV who was CMV-seropositive.

This clone was detected once. The rearrangement links TRBV15 to TRBJ2-7, with 9 bases lining up with TRBD1. The J segment lost 5 bases and the V segment lost 3 bases, leaving 5 bases of the junction unmatched. The germline CDR1 and CDR2 sequences are LNHNV and YYDKDF (reference sequence). The CDR3 totals 14 residues. In nucleotides, the CDR3 is TGTGCCACCAGCAGGGACAGGGGACTGCACGAGCAGTACTTC. This codes for CATSRDRGLHEQYF. Complete variable domain (other parts from reference TRBV15 and TRBJ2-7): DAMVIQNPRYQVTQFGKPVTLSCSQTLNHNVMYWYQQKSSQAPKLLFHYYDKDFNNEADTPDNFQSRRPNTSFCFLDIRSPGLGDTAMYLCATSRDRGLHEQYFGPGTRLTVT.

The chain recombines TRBV7-9 with TRBJ1-1; TRBD1 is a possible D gene (5 bases). The V gene's germline CDR1 is SEHNR and CDR2 FQNEAQ (reference sequence). V was clipped by 5 bases and J by 4 bases, with 14 bases between them. CDR3 size: 14 residues. The DNA for the CDR3 is TGTGCCAGCAGCCGGAGGGATGGGGGCACTGAAGCTTTCTTT. Translation gives CASSRRDGGTEAFF.

The chain carries TRBV7-9 and TRBJ1-2, with D unclear. The germline V and J ends were trimmed by 6 bases and 1 base, with 12 bases remaining between them. The CDR3 has 14 residues. Germline V gene lookup returns CDR1 SEHNR and CDR2 FQNEAQ (reference sequence). The CDR3 sequence is CASSYPGSNYGYTF. CDR3 bases: TGTGCCAGCAGTTATCCGGGAAGTAACTATGGCTACACCTTC.

As for this clone: Additional DNA sequences in this sample encode the identical CDR3. The chain employs TRBV7-9 and TRBJ1-4; D unresolved. The CDR3 covers 15 residues. Germline CDR1 is SEHNR and CDR2 is FQNEAQ (reference sequence). V lost 1 base and J 3 bases, leaving 9 bases between the germline ends. In nucleotides, the CDR3 is TGTGCCAGCAGCTTAGGAAGGTCGGCTAATGAAAAACTGTTTTTT. Protein: CASSLGRSANEKLFF. Full variable domain (missing parts from reference TRBV7-9 and TRBJ1-4): DTGVSQNPRHKITKRGQNVTFRCDPISEHNRLYWYRQTLGQGPEFLTYFQNEAQLEKSRLLSDRFSAERPKGSFSTLEIQRTEQGDSAMYLCASSLGRSANEKLFFGSGTQLSVL.

Only one count was recorded for this clone. J is TRBJ2-7 and V is TRBV6-6; 7 positions agree with TRBD1. V dropped 7 bases and J dropped 2; count of bases not matched to a gene: 5. Germline V gene sequence: CDR1 MNHNY, CDR2 SVGAGI (reference sequence). The CDR3 is made up of 13 amino acids. The CDR3 bases are TGTGCCAGCATTAACAGGGGAGCCTACGAGCAGTACTTC. Translated: CASINRGAYEQYF.

V usage is TRBV3-1 (or the pseudogene TRBV3-2) and J usage is TRBJ1-4, with D hard to call. The CDR3 loop spans 9 amino acids. Between the trimmed V and J ends, which lost 7 bases and 10 bases, there was a span of 4 bases. Per the germline V gene, CDR1 is LGHDT and CDR2 is YNNKEL (reference sequence). The CDR3 loop reads CASIGKLFF. CDR3 DNA: TGTGCCAGCATTGGAAAACTGTTTTTT.

The chain couples TRBV7-2 to TRBJ1-2; no reliable D call. Germline CDR1 reads SGHTA; CDR2 reads FQGNSA. This CDR3 contains 13 residues. Trimming took off 2 bases at V and 7 bases at J, with 11 bases between the two ends. This CDR3 is CASSLQRTGGYTF. In DNA, the CDR3 is TGTGCCAGCAGCTTACAAAGGACGGGTGGCTACACCTTC.

This chain uses TRBV14 with TRBJ1-2; 9 nucleotides agree with TRBD1. Germline loops: CDR1 SGHDN, CDR2 FVKESK. The length of the CDR3 is 14 residues. V was clipped by 2 bases and J by 4 bases; unmatched bases: 2. CDR3 residues: CASSQTGGGYGYTF. DNA of the CDR3: TGTGCCAGCAGCCAAACAGGGGGCGGCTATGGCTACACCTTC.

The J gene is TRBJ1-4, the V gene TRBV5-4; 9 bases line up with TRBD1. Germline CDR1 is SGHNT and CDR2 is YYREEE (reference sequence). V shed 3 bases, J shed 8 bases, and the junction held 5 bases outside the gene matches. The CDR3 loop spans 14 amino acids. CDR3 coding DNA: TGTGCCAGCAGCTCACAGGGGGCCGGGGAAAAACTGTTTTTT. It yields the protein CASSSQGAGEKLFF.

V is TRBV7-2 and J is TRBJ1-1, with D unclear. The ends were cut back, 5 bases at V and 1 base at J, with 8 bases in the middle. In germline, CDR1 is SGHTA, CDR2 FQGNSA. This CDR3 has 13 residues. The CDR3 sequence is CASSTTANTEAFF. As DNA, the CDR3 is TGTGCCAGCAGCACAACTGCGAACACTGAAGCTTTCTTT.

This clone was detected a few times. The V gene is TRBV9, the J gene TRBJ2-1; TRBD2 agrees at 11 bases. The length of the CDR3 is 14 residues. V shed 2 bases and J 9 bases; nucleotides not matched to a gene: 4. The germline V gene has CDR1 SGDLS and CDR2 YYNGEE. The CDR3 loop reads CASSVIAGGVEQFF. In DNA form, the CDR3 reads TGTGCCAGCAGCGTGATAGCGGGAGGGGTTGAGCAGTTCTTC.

The chain has TRBV18 and TRBJ1-6; TRBD1 matches at 7 bases. The germline gives CDR1 KGHSH, CDR2 LQKENI. There are 16 residues in the CDR3. J gave up 10 bases and V 3 bases, and 12 bases lay outside the gene matches. The CDR3 DNA is TGTGCCAGCTCACCGTACCGGGACAGCATGAACTCACCCCTCCACTTT. Protein: CASSPYRDSMNSPLHF.

CDR3 coding DNA: TGCGCCAGCAGCCCAGAAGGCACTGGAAACACCATATATTTT. Its translation is CASSPEGTGNTIYF. The genes are TRBV5-1 and TRBJ1-3; D unresolved. Germline V lookup: CDR1 SGHRS, CDR2 YFSETQ. Trimming cost V 4 bases and J 2 bases, with 10 bases left between them. The CDR3 covers 14 residues.

V usage is TRBV5-4 and J usage is TRBJ1-1; D is possibly TRBD1 (6 bases). The ends were cut back, 7 bases at V and 4 bases at J, with 14 bases in the middle. The CDR3 spans 13 residues. Per germline, CDR1 SGHNT and CDR2 YYREEE (reference sequence). The CDR3 reads CASRLQGSTEAFF. CDR3 DNA: TGTGCCAGCCGACTACAGGGAAGCACTGAAGCTTTCTTT.

CDR3 in DNA: TGTGCCAGCAGCCAACCGGGACAGGGGATAAACGAGCAGTACTTC. It is translated as CASSQPGQGINEQYF. The chain has TRBV7-6 and TRBJ2-7; 10 bases match TRBD1. Unmatched junction bases numbered 9, after V lost 5 bases and J lost 5 bases. This CDR3 has 15 amino acids. CDR1 SGHVS and CDR2 FNYEAQ come from the germline V gene. The full variable domain, completed using reference TRBV7-6 and TRBJ2-7, is GAGVSQSPRYKVTKRGQDVALRCDPISGHVSLYWYRQALGQGPEFLTYFNYEAQQDKSGLPNDRFSAERPEGSISTLTIQRTEQRDSAMYRCASSQPGQGINEQYFGPGTRLTVT.

The J gene is TRBJ2-1, the V gene TRBV5-1; 8 bases align to TRBD1. V shed 3 bases, J shed 9 bases, and the junction held 11 bases outside the gene matches. In germline, CDR1 is SGHRS, CDR2 YFSETQ. The CDR3 has 15 amino acids. CDR3 in amino acids: CASSSDRQGTGEQFF. The CDR3 region has the DNA TGCGCCAGCAGCTCTGATAGACAGGGGACGGGTGAGCAGTTCTTC.

This clone came up once. This chain connects TRBV29-1 to TRBJ2-7; 9 nucleotides line up with TRBD1. The CDR3 totals 17 residues. The V gene's germline CDR1 is SQVTM and CDR2 ANQGSEA. V lost 2 bases, J lost 3 bases, and 14 bases stayed unmatched. The CDR3 spells CSVERPRTGQGNYEQYF. The CDR3 DNA reads TGCAGCGTTGAAAGACCCCGGACGGGACAGGGTAACTACGAGCAGTACTTC.

The CDR3 nucleotides read TGCGCCAGCAGCAGGGGACAGGGGTCCTACAATGAGCAGTTCTTC. The encoded protein is CASSRGQGSYNEQFF. V is TRBV5-1 and J is TRBJ2-1; 10 bases agree with TRBD1. CDR1 is SGHRS and CDR2 is YFSETQ in the germline V gene. V dropped 4 bases and J dropped 1; count of bases not matched to a gene: 2. The CDR3 consists of 15 residues.

The J gene is TRBJ2-1, the V gene TRBV5-4, with unresolved D. The length of the CDR3 is 13 residues. With 1 base removed from V and 10 bases from J, the gap between germline ends came to 12 bases. Germline values: CDR1 SGHNT, CDR2 YYREEE (reference sequence). CDR3 nucleotides: TGTGCCAGCAGCTTGTACTCTTCGCCGGAGCAGTTCTTC. This gives the protein CASSLYSSPEQFF. The whole variable domain, remainder taken from reference TRBV5-4 and TRBJ2-1, is ETGVTQSPTHLIKTRGQQVTLRCSSQSGHNTVSWYQQALGQGPQFIFQYYREEENGRGNFPPRFSGLQFPNYSSELNVNALELDDSALYLCASSLYSSPEQFFGPGTRLTVL.

J is TRBJ1-6 and V is TRBV7-3; a possible D gene is TRBD1 (5 bases). This CDR3 contains 14 residues. The germline V gene encodes CDR1 SGHTA and CDR2 FQGTGA. With 5 bases removed from V and 7 bases from J, the gap between germline ends came to 12 bases. Written as DNA, the CDR3 is TGTGCCAGCAGCCGGGGGGATTCAAATTCACCCCTCCACTTT. Protein: CASSRGDSNSPLHF.

The chain carries TRBV28 and TRBJ1-2, with 9 bases lining up with TRBD1. Per the germline V gene, CDR1 is MDHEN and CDR2 is SYDVKM. The CDR3 totals 15 residues. J lost 2 bases, V lost 4 bases, and 5 bases had no gene match. The CDR3, as DNA: TGTGCCAGCAGTTCCACAGGACAGGGGAACTATGGCTACACCTTC. Translated, it gives CASSSTGQGNYGYTF.

V usage is TRBV9 and J usage is TRBJ1-3; TRBD1 might be the D (5 bases). The V end was cut by 3 bases, the J end by 1 base, with 17 bases between. This CDR3 region has 17 residues. CDR1 is SGDLS, CDR2 YYNGEE, per germline. The CDR3, as DNA: TGTGCCAGCAGCGCCCCCAAGACGGACAAATCTGGAAACACCATATATTTT. As protein: CASSAPKTDKSGNTIYF.

This clone was seen once. The gene calls are TRBV18 and TRBJ1-2; 10 bases align to TRBD1. Germline values: CDR1 KGHSH, CDR2 LQKENI. CDR3 length: 15 residues. The V gene end was trimmed by 4 bases and the J gene end by 8 bases; junction bases not matched to a gene: 10. Written as DNA, the CDR3 is TGTGCCAGCTCACTTCCGGGACAGGGGATCGGAGGCTACACCTTC. Translating gives CASSLPGQGIGGYTF.